This T cell receptor (beta chain) was captured by sequencing in a study of vaccination and CD4 T cells after COVID-19. Turning to the study itself: The convalescent group had six males, four females, seven Caucasians, two Asians, one multiracial. A median of around 70 days (range 14 to 241) separated dose two from the taking of post-vaccine samples.

Regarding treatment: approximately nine-day PBMC culture with coronavirus spike peptide pools or control peptides (ViraFEST assay). This clonotype has more than one count but fewer than ten. Its antigen is undetermined. Sequenced with the Oncomine TCR Beta short-read assay was DNA taken from cultured CD4+ T cells. CD4+ T cells were cultured, and genomic DNA was extracted from them. In TCRdb, the PCR reads were re-called with MiXCR into one record per CDR3 protein. The repertoire holds about 18,000 distinct CDR3 sequences, with over 40% as singletons. The CDR3 loop spans 15 amino acids. Germline-derived CDR1 and CDR2 are SNHLY and FYNNEI. The V and J ends lost 7 bases and 7 bases respectively, with 20 bases between them.

The chain is built from TRBV2 and TRBJ1-3, with D perhaps TRBD1 (5 bases). The sample was CD4+ T cells from blood, cultured in vitro, taken before SARS-CoV-2 vaccination. This receptor was obtained from a human donor who received a COVID-19 vaccine. CDR3 residues: CASNSDSATGNTIYF. The CDR3 DNA reads TGTGCCAGCAATTCCGACAGTGCCACCGGGAACACCATATATTTT. Full variable domain (rest looked up from reference TRBV2 and TRBJ1-3): EPEVTQTPSHQVTQMGQEVILRCVPISNHLYFYWYRQILGQKVEFLVSFYNNEISEKSEIFDDQFSVERPDGSNFTLKIRSTKLEDSAMYFCASNSDSATGNTIYFGEGSWLTVV.